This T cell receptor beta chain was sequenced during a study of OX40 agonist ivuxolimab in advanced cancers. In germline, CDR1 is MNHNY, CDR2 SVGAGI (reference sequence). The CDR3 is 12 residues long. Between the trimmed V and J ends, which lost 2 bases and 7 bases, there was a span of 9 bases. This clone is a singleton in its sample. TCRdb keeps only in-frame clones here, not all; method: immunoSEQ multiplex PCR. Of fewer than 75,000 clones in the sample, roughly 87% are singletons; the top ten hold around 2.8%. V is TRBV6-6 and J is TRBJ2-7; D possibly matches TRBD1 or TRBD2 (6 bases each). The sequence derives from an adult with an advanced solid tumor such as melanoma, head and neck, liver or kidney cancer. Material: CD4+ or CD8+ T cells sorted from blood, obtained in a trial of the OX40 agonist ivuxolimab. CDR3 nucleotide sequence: TGTGCCAGCAGTTACGGAGGGGGAGAGCAGTACTTC. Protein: CASSYGGGEQYF.